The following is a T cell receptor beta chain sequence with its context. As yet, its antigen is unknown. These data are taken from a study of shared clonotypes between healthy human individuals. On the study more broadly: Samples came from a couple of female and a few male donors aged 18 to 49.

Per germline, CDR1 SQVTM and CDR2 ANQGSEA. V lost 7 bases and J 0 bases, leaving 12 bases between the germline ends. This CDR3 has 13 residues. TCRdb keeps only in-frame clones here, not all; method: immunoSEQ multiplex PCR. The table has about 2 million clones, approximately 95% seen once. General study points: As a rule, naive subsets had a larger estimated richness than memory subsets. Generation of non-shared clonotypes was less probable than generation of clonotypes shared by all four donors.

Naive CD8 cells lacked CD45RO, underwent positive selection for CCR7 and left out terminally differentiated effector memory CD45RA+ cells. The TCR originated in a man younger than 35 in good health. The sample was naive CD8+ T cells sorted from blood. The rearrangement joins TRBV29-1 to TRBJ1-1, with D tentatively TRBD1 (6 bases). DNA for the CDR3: TGCAGCGCGACGGACAGCATGAACACTGAAGCTTTCTTT. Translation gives CSATDSMNTEAFF.